The rows below give T cell receptor beta chains drawn from one sample of a study of T-cell reconstitution after alpha-beta-depleted transplantation in children. TCRdb re-called the PCR reads through MiXCR, storing one row per CDR3 protein. The sample lists roughly 500,000 distinct CDR3 sequences, roughly a tenth occurring once. The sequences come from PBMCs, collected before TCRalphabeta/CD19-depleted stem cell transplant. Source of these receptors: a child aged 2 to 9 with inherited bone marrow failure, due to receive a stem cell transplant. CDR3s include the opening cysteine and the closing phenylalanine or tryptophan. Fields, in order: V gene, clone size, J gene, D gene, CDR3 length, CDR3 protein, CDR3 DNA. The D gene is left open where the match is weak. Size is omitted from some rows. Given values are once, few, many or a class for expanded clones.

v_call: TRBV11-2
clone_size: many
j_call: TRBJ2-3
d_call: TRBD2
cdr3_length: 17
cdr3_aa: CASSSKTSGTSTDTQYF
cdr3_nt: TGTGCCAGCAGCTCGAAGACTAGCGGGACTAGCACAGATACGCAGTATTTT

v_call: TRBV19
clone_size: many
j_call: TRBJ1-1
d_call: .
cdr3_length: 16
cdr3_aa: CASSNLSGRENTEAFF
cdr3_nt: TGTGCCAGTAGTAATCTATCGGGACGAGAGAACACTGAAGCTTTCTTT

v_call: TRBV28
clone_size: many
j_call: TRBJ2-7
d_call: TRBD1
cdr3_length: 16
cdr3_aa: CASSLSPGQGLYEQYF
cdr3_nt: TGTGCCAGCAGTTTATCCCCGGGACAGGGACTTTACGAGCAGTACTTC

v_call: TRBV24-1
clone_size: many
j_call: TRBJ2-1
d_call: TRBD2
cdr3_length: 16
cdr3_aa: CATSGGREVLYNEQFF
cdr3_nt: TGTGCCACCAGTGGGGGGAGGGAGGTACTCTACAATGAGCAGTTCTTC

v_call: TRBV28
clone_size: few
j_call: TRBJ1-2
d_call: .
cdr3_length: 12
cdr3_aa: CASERRLDGYTF
cdr3_nt: TGTGCCAGCGAGCGGAGATTGGATGGCTACACCTTC

v_call: TRBV7-2
clone_size: many
j_call: TRBJ2-7
d_call: TRBD1
cdr3_length: 17
cdr3_aa: CASSLVVGDRGVYEQYF
cdr3_nt: TGTGCCAGCAGCTTAGTGGTAGGGGACAGGGGGGTCTACGAGCAGTACTTC

v_call: TRBV7-9
clone_size: many
j_call: TRBJ2-7
d_call: TRBD2
cdr3_length: 15
cdr3_aa: CASSLGLAGAGEQYF
cdr3_nt: TGTGCCAGCAGCTTGGGACTAGCGGGAGCTGGAGAGCAGTACTTC

v_call: TRBV12-3/TRBV12-4
clone_size: .
j_call: TRBJ2-7
d_call: TRBD1
cdr3_length: 14
cdr3_aa: CASSLKGARYEQYF
cdr3_nt: TGTGCCAGCAGTTTAAAGGGGGCGCGCTACGAGCAGTACTTC

v_call: TRBV7-2
clone_size: many
j_call: TRBJ2-3
d_call: .
cdr3_length: 13
cdr3_aa: CASSFDRTDTQYF
cdr3_nt: TGTGCCAGCAGCTTCGACAGAACAGATACGCAGTATTTT

v_call: TRBV15
clone_size: many
j_call: TRBJ1-1
d_call: .
cdr3_length: 17
cdr3_aa: CATSRGPLGPGDTEAFF
cdr3_nt: TGTGCCACCAGCAGAGGCCCCTTAGGACCAGGGGACACTGAAGCTTTCTTT

v_call: TRBV20-1
clone_size: many
j_call: TRBJ2-5
d_call: .
cdr3_length: 12
cdr3_aa: CSARSLLGTQYF
cdr3_nt: TGCAGTGCTAGAAGTCTTTTGGGGACCCAGTACTTC

v_call: TRBV7-8
clone_size: many
j_call: TRBJ1-5
d_call: TRBD1
cdr3_length: 16
cdr3_aa: CASSPTLTGVDQPQHF
cdr3_nt: TGTGCCAGCAGCCCGACACTGACAGGGGTGGACCAGCCCCAGCATTTT

v_call: TRBV6-2/TRBV6-3
clone_size: many
j_call: TRBJ2-1
d_call: TRBD2
cdr3_length: 16
cdr3_aa: CASSGRTSGSAYEQFF
cdr3_nt: TGTGCCAGCAGTGGACGGACTAGCGGGAGTGCGTATGAGCAGTTCTTC

v_call: TRBV5-1
clone_size: many
j_call: TRBJ2-3
d_call: .
cdr3_length: 13
cdr3_aa: CASSRPGTDTQYF
cdr3_nt: TGCGCCAGCAGCAGACCGGGCACAGATACGCAGTATTTT

v_call: TRBV23-1
clone_size: few
j_call: TRBJ2-2
d_call: TRBD2
cdr3_length: 11
cdr3_aa: CASGGDGELFF
cdr3_nt: TGCGCCAGCGGGGGGGACGGGGAGCTGTTTTTT

v_call: TRBV7-2
clone_size: many
j_call: TRBJ2-3
d_call: .
cdr3_length: 17
cdr3_aa: CASSLATGRLSTDTQYF
cdr3_nt: TGTGCCAGCAGCTTAGCGACGGGACGTTTGAGCACAGATACGCAGTATTTT

v_call: TRBV30
clone_size: few
j_call: TRBJ2-1
d_call: TRBD1
cdr3_length: 16
cdr3_aa: CAWSFPPRTGRNEQFF
cdr3_nt: TGTGCCTGGAGTTTCCCCCCCCGGACAGGGCGCAATGAGCAGTTCTTC

v_call: TRBV25-1
clone_size: many
j_call: TRBJ2-5
d_call: .
cdr3_length: 13
cdr3_aa: CASTLYPGETQYF
cdr3_nt: TGTGCCAGCACCCTCTACCCCGGTGAGACCCAGTACTTC

v_call: TRBV5-1
clone_size: many
j_call: TRBJ2-3
d_call: TRBD1
cdr3_length: 16
cdr3_aa: CASSVGQGDGSDTQYF
cdr3_nt: TGCGCCAGCAGCGTGGGACAGGGTGATGGATCAGATACGCAGTATTTT

v_call: TRBV20-1
clone_size: many
j_call: TRBJ2-1
d_call: .
cdr3_length: 14
cdr3_aa: CSARSTLTTNEQFF
cdr3_nt: TGCAGTGCTCGGAGCACGTTGACTACGAATGAGCAGTTCTTC

v_call: TRBV7-2
clone_size: few
j_call: TRBJ2-5
d_call: TRBD1
cdr3_length: 15
cdr3_aa: CASSLNRGPQETQYF
cdr3_nt: TGTGCCAGCAGCTTAAACAGGGGCCCCCAAGAGACCCAGTACTTC

v_call: TRBV27
clone_size: many
j_call: TRBJ1-4
d_call: TRBD1
cdr3_length: 13
cdr3_aa: CASKKGQDEKLFF
cdr3_nt: TGTGCCAGCAAAAAGGGACAGGATGAAAAACTGTTTTTT

v_call: TRBV7-2
clone_size: few
j_call: TRBJ2-1
d_call: .
cdr3_length: 14
cdr3_aa: CASSLVEESNEQFF
cdr3_nt: TGTGCCAGCAGCTTAGTTGAGGAGTCCAATGAGCAGTTCTTC

v_call: TRBV18
clone_size: many
j_call: TRBJ2-5
d_call: TRBD2
cdr3_length: 16
cdr3_aa: CASSLQGLDTQETQYF
cdr3_nt: TGTGCCAGCTCACTACAGGGACTAGATACCCAAGAGACCCAGTACTTC

v_call: TRBV30
clone_size: .
j_call: TRBJ2-7
d_call: .
cdr3_length: 15
cdr3_aa: CAWSAPGQSSYEQYF
cdr3_nt: TGTGCCTGGAGTGCACCGGGACAAAGCTCCTACGAGCAGTACTTC

v_call: TRBV4-3
clone_size: many
j_call: TRBJ2-1
d_call: .
cdr3_length: 15
cdr3_aa: CASSHGDPRMDEQFF
cdr3_nt: TGCGCCAGCAGCCATGGCGACCCTCGGATGGATGAGCAGTTCTTC

v_call: TRBV11-3
clone_size: few
j_call: TRBJ2-1
d_call: TRBD2
cdr3_length: 16
cdr3_aa: CASSPSTAGGDNEQFF
cdr3_nt: TGTGCCAGCAGCCCGAGTACAGCGGGAGGCGACAATGAGCAGTTCTTC

v_call: TRBV6-5
clone_size: many
j_call: TRBJ1-2
d_call: .
cdr3_length: 10
cdr3_aa: CASRGDGYTF
cdr3_nt: TGTGCCAGCAGAGGAGATGGCTACACCTTC

v_call: TRBV12-3/TRBV12-4
clone_size: many
j_call: TRBJ1-2
d_call: .
cdr3_length: 14
cdr3_aa: CASSPGTVHYGYTF
cdr3_nt: TGTGCCAGCAGTCCAGGGACGGTCCACTATGGCTACACCTTC

v_call: TRBV10-3
clone_size: many
j_call: TRBJ2-5
d_call: .
cdr3_length: 14
cdr3_aa: CAISDWASQETQYF
cdr3_nt: TGTGCCATCAGTGATTGGGCATCCCAAGAGACCCAGTACTTC

v_call: TRBV6-5
clone_size: many
j_call: TRBJ2-2
d_call: .
cdr3_length: 15
cdr3_aa: CASSYPVADRGELFF
cdr3_nt: TGTGCCAGCAGTTACCCTGTGGCAGACCGCGGGGAGCTGTTTTTT

v_call: TRBV19
clone_size: few
j_call: TRBJ1-5
d_call: .
cdr3_length: 15
cdr3_aa: CASSISGGKHQPQHF
cdr3_nt: TGTGCCAGTAGTATATCGGGGGGCAAGCATCAGCCCCAGCATTTT

v_call: TRBV29-1
clone_size: many
j_call: TRBJ2-1
d_call: .
cdr3_length: 12
cdr3_aa: CSTVSGALEQFF
cdr3_nt: TGCAGCACCGTGTCGGGAGCTCTTGAGCAGTTCTTC

v_call: TRBV11-2
clone_size: many
j_call: TRBJ2-2
d_call: TRBD2
cdr3_length: 19
cdr3_aa: CASSSAPSGRGTDTGELFF
cdr3_nt: TGTGCCAGCAGCTCCGCTCCTAGCGGGCGGGGGACGGACACCGGGGAGCTGTTTTTT

v_call: TRBV29-1
clone_size: many
j_call: TRBJ2-1
d_call: .
cdr3_length: 12
cdr3_aa: CSVRGDYNEQFF
cdr3_nt: TGCAGCGTTCGAGGGGACTACAATGAGCAGTTCTTC

v_call: TRBV9
clone_size: many
j_call: TRBJ2-2
d_call: .
cdr3_length: 13
cdr3_aa: CASSVRSAGELFF
cdr3_nt: TGTGCCAGCAGCGTAAGAAGCGCCGGGGAGCTGTTTTTT

v_call: TRBV6-5
clone_size: many
j_call: TRBJ2-3
d_call: TRBD2
cdr3_length: 16
cdr3_aa: CASSWGLAGLRDTQYF
cdr3_nt: TGTGCCAGCAGTTGGGGACTAGCGGGGTTGCGAGATACGCAGTATTTT

v_call: TRBV2
clone_size: many
j_call: TRBJ2-1
d_call: TRBD1
cdr3_length: 12
cdr3_aa: CARGTGGNEQFF
cdr3_nt: TGTGCCAGGGGGACAGGGGGGAATGAGCAGTTCTTC

v_call: TRBV7-9
clone_size: few
j_call: TRBJ2-7
d_call: TRBD1
cdr3_length: 13
cdr3_aa: CASSSRDRDEQYF
cdr3_nt: TGTGCCAGCAGCTCCCGGGACAGAGACGAGCAGTACTTC

v_call: TRBV20-1
clone_size: many
j_call: TRBJ2-7
d_call: .
cdr3_length: 15
cdr3_aa: CSARGWSGGLDEQYF
cdr3_nt: TGCAGTGCTAGAGGCTGGAGTGGGGGTTTGGACGAGCAGTACTTC

v_call: TRBV19
clone_size: few
j_call: TRBJ2-5
d_call: .
cdr3_length: 17
cdr3_aa: CASRGLVAGTGQETQYF
cdr3_nt: TGTGCCAGTAGGGGCCTAGTGGCGGGAACGGGTCAAGAGACCCAGTACTTC

v_call: TRBV27
clone_size: many
j_call: TRBJ1-5
d_call: .
cdr3_length: 16
cdr3_aa: CASSLLGALVDQPQHF
cdr3_nt: TGTGCCAGCAGTTTATTAGGGGCCCTAGTAGATCAGCCCCAGCATTTT

v_call: TRBV6-5
clone_size: many
j_call: TRBJ1-6
d_call: .
cdr3_length: 17
cdr3_aa: CASSYTVGVVDNSPLHF
cdr3_nt: TGTGCCAGCAGTTACACAGTCGGTGTGGTGGATAATTCACCCCTCCACTTT

v_call: TRBV4-2
clone_size: many
j_call: TRBJ2-1
d_call: .
cdr3_length: 15
cdr3_aa: CASSQATLSYNEQFF
cdr3_nt: TGTGCCAGCAGCCAAGCTACTCTCTCCTACAATGAGCAGTTCTTC

v_call: TRBV5-1
clone_size: many
j_call: TRBJ2-7
d_call: TRBD1
cdr3_length: 16
cdr3_aa: CASSHQGQEISYEQYF
cdr3_nt: TGCGCCAGCAGCCACCAAGGACAGGAAATCTCCTACGAGCAGTACTTC

v_call: TRBV10-3
clone_size: few
j_call: TRBJ2-1
d_call: TRBD2
cdr3_length: 19
cdr3_aa: CAISEEVSSGRSRIYEQFF
cdr3_nt: TGTGCCATCAGTGAAGAGGTTTCTAGCGGGAGGAGTAGAATCTATGAGCAGTTCTTC

v_call: TRBV6-2/TRBV6-3
clone_size: many
j_call: TRBJ2-5
d_call: TRBD1
cdr3_length: 15
cdr3_aa: CASSYSTGGEETQYF
cdr3_nt: TGTGCCAGCAGTTACTCGACAGGGGGCGAGGAGACCCAGTACTTC

v_call: TRBV20-1
clone_size: many
j_call: TRBJ2-7
d_call: .
cdr3_length: 11
cdr3_aa: CSGITGYEQYF
cdr3_nt: TGCAGTGGGATTACAGGCTACGAGCAGTACTTC

v_call: TRBV28
clone_size: many
j_call: TRBJ2-7
d_call: .
cdr3_length: 16
cdr3_aa: CASSYAPIGSSYEQYF
cdr3_nt: TGTGCCAGCAGTTACGCCCCGATAGGGAGCTCCTACGAGCAGTACTTC